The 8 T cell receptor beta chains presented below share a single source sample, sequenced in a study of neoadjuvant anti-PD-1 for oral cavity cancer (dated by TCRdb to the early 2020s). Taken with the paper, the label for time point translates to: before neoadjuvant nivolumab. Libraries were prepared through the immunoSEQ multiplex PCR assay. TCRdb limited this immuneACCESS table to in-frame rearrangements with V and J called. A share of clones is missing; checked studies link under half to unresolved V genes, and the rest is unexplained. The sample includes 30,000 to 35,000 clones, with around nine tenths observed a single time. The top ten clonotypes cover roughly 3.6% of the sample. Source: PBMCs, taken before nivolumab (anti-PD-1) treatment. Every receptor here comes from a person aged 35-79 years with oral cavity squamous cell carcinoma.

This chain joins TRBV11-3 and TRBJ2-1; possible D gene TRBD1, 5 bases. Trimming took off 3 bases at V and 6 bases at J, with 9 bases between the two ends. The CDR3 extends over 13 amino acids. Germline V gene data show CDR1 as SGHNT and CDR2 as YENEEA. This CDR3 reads CASSLGQGNEQFF. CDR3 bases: TGTGCCAGCAGCTTGGGGCAAGGCAATGAGCAGTTCTTC. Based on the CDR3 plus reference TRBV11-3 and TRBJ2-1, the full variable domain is EAGVVQSPRYKIIEKKQPVAFWCNPISGHNTLYWYLQNLGQGPELLIRYENEEAVDDSQLPKDRFSAERLKGVDSTLKIQPAELGDSAVYLCASSLGQGNEQFFGPGTRLTVL.

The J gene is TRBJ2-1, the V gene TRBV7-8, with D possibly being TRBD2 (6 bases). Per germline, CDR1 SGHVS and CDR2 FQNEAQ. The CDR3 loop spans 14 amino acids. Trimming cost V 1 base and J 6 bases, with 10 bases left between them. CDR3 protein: CASSLGAGPNEQFF. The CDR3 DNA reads TGTGCCAGCAGCTTAGGGGCGGGGCCCAATGAGCAGTTCTTC.

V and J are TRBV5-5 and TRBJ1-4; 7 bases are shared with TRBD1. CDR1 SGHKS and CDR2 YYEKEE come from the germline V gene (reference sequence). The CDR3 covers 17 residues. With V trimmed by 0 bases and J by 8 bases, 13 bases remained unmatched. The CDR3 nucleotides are TGTGCCAGCAGCTTGGGATCCGTGACAGGGTATGGGGAAAAACTGTTTTTT. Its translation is CASSLGSVTGYGEKLFF.

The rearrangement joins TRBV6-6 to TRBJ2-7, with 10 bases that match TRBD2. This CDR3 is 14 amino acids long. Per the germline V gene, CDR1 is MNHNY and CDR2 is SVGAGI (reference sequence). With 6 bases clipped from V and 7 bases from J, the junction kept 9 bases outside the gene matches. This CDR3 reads CASRRAGGQEEQYF. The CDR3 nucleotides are TGTGCCAGCAGGCGAGCGGGGGGGCAGGAGGAGCAGTACTTC.

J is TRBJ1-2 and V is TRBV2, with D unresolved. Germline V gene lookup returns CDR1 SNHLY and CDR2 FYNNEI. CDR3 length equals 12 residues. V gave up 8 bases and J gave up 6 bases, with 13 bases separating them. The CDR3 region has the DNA TGTGCCAGCTACACGGGTGTCGATGGCTACACCTTC. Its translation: CASYTGVDGYTF. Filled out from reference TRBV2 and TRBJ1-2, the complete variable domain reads EPEVTQTPSHQVTQMGQEVILRCVPISNHLYFYWYRQILGQKVEFLVSFYNNEISEKSEIFDDQFSVERPDGSNFTLKIRSTKLEDSAMYFCASYTGVDGYTFGSGTRLTVV.

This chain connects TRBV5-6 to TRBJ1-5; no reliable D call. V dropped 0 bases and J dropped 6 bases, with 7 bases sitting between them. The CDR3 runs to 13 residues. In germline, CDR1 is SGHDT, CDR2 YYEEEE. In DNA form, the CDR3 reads TGTGCCAGCAGCTTGGCCGCAGCTCAGCCCCAGCATTTT. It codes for CASSLAAAQPQHF.

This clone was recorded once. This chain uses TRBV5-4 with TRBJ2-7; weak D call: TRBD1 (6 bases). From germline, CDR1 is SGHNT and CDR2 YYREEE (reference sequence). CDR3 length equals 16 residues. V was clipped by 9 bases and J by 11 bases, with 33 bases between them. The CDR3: CATAWSPLDRSTTEYF. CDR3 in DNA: TGTGCCACCGCCTGGTCCCCCCTCGACAGGTCAACGACGGAGTACTTC.

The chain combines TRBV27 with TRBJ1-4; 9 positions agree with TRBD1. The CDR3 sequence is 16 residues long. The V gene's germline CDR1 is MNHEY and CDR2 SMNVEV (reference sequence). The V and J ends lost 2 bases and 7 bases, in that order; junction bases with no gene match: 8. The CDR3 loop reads CASSLLQGAVGEKLFF. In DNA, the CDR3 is TGTGCCAGCAGTTTACTACAGGGGGCCGTCGGTGAAAAACTGTTTTTT.